This entry concerns a single T cell receptor beta chain. Its antigen is not yet known. No base-level quality is on record; no much larger clone is a single base apart. TCRbeta CDR3 regions were amplified from genomic DNA by means of the immunoSEQ Assay, a bias-controlled multiplex PCR. On the study's bioinformatics: Within the assay, amplification of reference gene primers was used to estimate how many nucleated cells each sample contained. To quantify the absolute abundance of each unique TCRbeta CDR3 rearrangement, sequence reads were collapsed and filtered. For each sample, productive Simpson clonality was calculated by taking the square root of Simpson's diversity index across productive rearrangements. TCRdb provides this immuneACCESS table in a form limited to in-frame rearrangements. Some clones are lacking; in checked studies, under half of them reflect an unresolved V gene, and why the rest are absent is not known. V and J calls and clone size follow that table, whereas D and trimming were derived from the DNA. The sample table holds fewer than 200,000 clones, of which 80% to 90% were seen once. 8% to 10% of the sample comes from the top ten.

The collaborating institutions used their own protocols to collect whole blood in K2EDTA tubes. Collaborator samples were shipped for TCRbeta analysis as frozen whole blood, isolated PBMCs, or DNA extracted from either sample type. This record comes from a study of blood T cell repertoires in COVID-19 (TCRdb year 2020). At the level of the whole study: Samples from collaborators originated in the United States, Italy and Spain and spanned both the acute and convalescent phases of COVID-19. The prospective study material was composed of cDNA or gDNA derived from T cells, B-cell-depleted T cells, or PBMCs. Subjects who had been exposed to COVID-19, were actively infected with it, or had recovered from it provided the deeply sampled blood TCRbeta repertoires that made up the dataset. The repertoires were released in a freely available public database intended as a resource for research on the immune response to SARS-CoV-2. Samples came from the ongoing ImmuneRACE study (first 160 participants) plus 1,254 subjects from 6 global collaborators. A de-identified subject ID, COVID-19 status, age in years and sex were almost always included in the sample metadata. Where available, HLA class I and class II types were obtained from metadata supplied by the sample provider rather than from assay-based typing. Overall results and qualifications from the work: The quantity of clinical and demographic metadata differed by source and by participant and was supplied without curation.

The receptor's source is a man in his fifties or sixties with active or convalescent COVID-19. Specimen: peripheral blood.

The base sequence is TGTGCCAGCAGCCAATACTTTGGGACAAACTCTGGAAACACCATATATTTT. The encoded protein is CASSQYFGTNSGNTIYF. The sequence links TRBV14 to TRBJ1-3; possibly the D gene is TRBD1, per 6 matching bases. The CDR3 holds 17 amino acids from the cysteine to the phenylalanine. Only CDR3 DNA is held: 51 bases, read in frame from base 1. CDR1 and CDR2, per the germline V gene, are SGHDN and FVKESK. The junction shows trimming of 2 bases on V and 0 bases on J, plus 14 bases between the germline ends.